This is a list of T cell receptor beta chains from one sample in a study of blood T cell repertoires in COVID-19. The protocol was immunoSEQ multiplex PCR, while the TCRdb copy is restricted to in-frame clones and leaves out a portion. The sample has about 130,000 clones, more than 70% seen once. Material for sequencing was peripheral blood. The source is a woman older than 75 with acute or convalescent COVID-19. CDR3s include the opening cysteine and the closing phenylalanine or tryptophan. Each record gives: V gene, CDR3 protein.

V: TRBV5-1
CDR3: CASSRTRGRRGNTIYF

V: TRBV24-1
CDR3: CATRIAGGPSTNEQFF

V: TRBV27
CDR3: CASSFRGAFTNYGYTF

V: TRBV18
CDR3: CASSEGVTEAFF

V: TRBV19
CDR3: CASSLTGDPYNEQFF

V: TRBV15
CDR3: CATSREVARNTEAFF

V: TRBV21-1
CDR3: CASTSKRRIHRGNGNTIYF

V: TRBV29-1
CDR3: CSVDGQAANWAFF

V: TRBV6-1
CDR3: CASSDGQGFSQPQHF

V: TRBV4-3
CDR3: CASSLRVSNYGYTF

V: TRBV4-1
CDR3: CASSQEWQYSNQPQHF

V: TRBV27
CDR3: CASRRSLRYNEQFF

V: TRBV18
CDR3: CASSEKGQYSSYNEQFF

V: TRBV29-1
CDR3: CSVGSNYGYTF

V: TRBV5-1
CDR3: CASSLRGLSGEAFF

V: TRBV7-9
CDR3: CASSFTTGQISYEQYF

V: TRBV15
CDR3: CATSRGLVEPQHF

V: TRBV2
CDR3: CASSRGQSSTDTQYF

V: TRBV28
CDR3: CASTSGTVSRELFF

V: TRBV5-4
CDR3: CASSSGSGNTIYF

V: TRBV10-3
CDR3: CASRLAGGQETQYF

V: TRBV7-6
CDR3: CASSSATGESYNEQFF

V: TRBV2
CDR3: CASGRGTSVTDTQYF

V: TRBV29-1
CDR3: CSVEPHRDDYGYTF

V: TRBV2
CDR3: CASSDSGTGYNEQFF

V: TRBV4-3
CDR3: CASSPERNSPLHF

V: TRBV6-5
CDR3: CASSPRTGPRLGEYF

V: TRBV21-1
CDR3: CASSKVEKGAIPASLYGYTF

V: TRBV6-5
CDR3: CASRYPGRDTQYF

V: TRBV5-8
CDR3: CASEISGNTIYF

V: TRBV14
CDR3: CASSQALAGADTQYF

V: TRBV18
CDR3: CASRSTGSLNEKLFF

V: TRBV6-6
CDR3: CASTLSGSGTDTQYF

V: TRBV29-1
CDR3: CSVGPGNYNEQFF

V: TRBV2
CDR3: CASSVAGGQETQYF

V: TRBV19
CDR3: CASSGTFGASYEQYF

V: TRBV7-9
CDR3: CASSLEELTDTQYF

V: TRBV9
CDR3: CASSVAPEPSGNTIYF

V: TRBV5-4
CDR3: CASSLGGSGANVLTF

V: TRBV7-9
CDR3: CASSPRGGRYNEQFF

V: TRBV5-1
CDR3: CASSSRDSNYGYTF

V: TRBV12-3/TRBV12-4
CDR3: CASSFSNIQYF

V: TRBV5-1
CDR3: CASSLGTGVDGYTF

V: TRBV11-3
CDR3: CASSLFKGGEAFF

V: TRBV29-1
CDR3: CSVELTAGHEQYF

V: TRBV9
CDR3: CASSVLRGERLFGNYEQYF

V: TRBV18
CDR3: CASSPQGTNTEAFF

V: TRBV19
CDR3: CASSNLVGGGSYEQYF